This TCR beta chain was profiled in a study of Graves' ophthalmopathy and Graves' hyperthyroidism. Study conclusions and caveats: Ophthalmopathy and stable hyperthyroidism were discriminated by a 13-signature model, with over 85% sensitivity and about 82% specificity.

This clonotype was observed many times. The antigen is unknown. It was from roughly 10 ml of fresh peripheral blood that the PBMCs came. The CDR3 spans 17 residues. Per the germline V gene, CDR1 is ENHRY and CDR2 is SYGVKD. The V and J ends lost 3 bases and 6 bases, in that order; junction bases with no gene match: 15. TCR beta CDR3 regions were amplified from RNA transcripts. Following a first-round RT-PCR that used HTBI primers, a second-round multiplex PCR was carried out. Each CDR3 protein is one row after TCRdb ran MiXCR on the multiplex PCR reads. The sample carries some 750,000 distinct CDR3 sequences, roughly 41% recorded once.

Sequenced material: peripheral blood. V usage is TRBV10-3 and J usage is TRBJ2-7, with 9 bases matching TRBD1. The sequence came from an adult man with Graves' ophthalmopathy. The CDR3 DNA reads as TGTGCCATCAGTGACGTACCTAGGACAGGGGCATGGAGCGAGCAGTACTTC. Residues: CAISDVPRTGAWSEQYF.